Below are 26 T cell receptor beta chains sequenced from a single sample in a study of blood T cell repertoires in COVID-19. Profiled with immunoSEQ multiplex PCR; TCRdb holds only in-frame clones, not every one. Among 45,000 to 55,000 clones, around 88% were seen once, and the ten largest hold 5.2%. The sample consisted of peripheral blood. Every receptor here comes from a human donor in a cohort sampled during active COVID-19.

This clone occurred once. This chain links TRBV2 with TRBJ1-4; D is ambiguous. Trimming removed 5 bases at V and 5 bases at J, with 9 bases between. CDR3 length: 13 residues. Germline assignment: CDR1 SNHLY and CDR2 FYNNEI. CDR3 amino acids: CASSLVRNEKLFF. The CDR3 DNA reads as TGTGCCAGCAGTCTGGTCAGGAATGAAAAACTGTTTTTT.

This clone was seen more than once but under ten times. The chain combines TRBV19 with TRBJ1-5; D is undetermined. The CDR3 runs to 12 residues. Trimming pared 6 bases from V and 1 base from J, leaving 4 bases between. Germline assignment: CDR1 LNHDA and CDR2 SQIVND (reference sequence). Written as DNA, the CDR3 is TGTGCCAGTAGGGGCAGCAATCAGCCCCAGCATTTT. Its translation: CASRGSNQPQHF.

The V and J genes are TRBV2 and TRBJ2-3; 8 bases are shared with TRBD1. Germline loops: CDR1 SNHLY, CDR2 FYNNEI. The trim removed 11 bases at V and 11 bases at J, leaving 12 bases unmatched. The CDR3 is made up of 12 amino acids. CDR3 residues: CASRVEDRVQYF. The CDR3 nucleotides read TGTGCCTCACGAGTAGAGGACAGGGTGCAGTATTTT. The variable domain in full, with the rest retrieved from reference TRBV2 and TRBJ2-3, is EPEVTQTPSHQVTQMGQEVILRCVPISNHLYFYWYRQILGQKVEFLVSFYNNEISEKSEIFDDQFSVERPDGSNFTLKIRSTKLEDSAMYFCASRVEDRVQYFGPGTRLTVL.

This chain connects TRBV11-2 to TRBJ1-1; D uncertain. V dropped 1 base and J dropped 0 bases, with 6 bases sitting between them. This CDR3 has 14 residues. CDR1 and CDR2 from the germline V gene are SGHAT and FQNNGV. CDR3 loop: CASSLGGVNTEAFF. The DNA for the CDR3 is TGTGCCAGCAGCTTAGGAGGCGTGAACACTGAAGCTTTCTTT. Full variable domain (remainder filled in from reference TRBV11-2 and TRBJ1-1): EAGVAQSPRYKIIEKRQSVAFWCNPISGHATLYWYQQILGQGPKLLIQFQNNGVVDDSQLPKDRFSAERLKGVDSTLKIQPAKLEDSAVYLCASSLGGVNTEAFFGQGTRLTVV.

The rearrangement uses TRBV12-3 or TRBV12-4 and TRBJ2-2; D is undetermined. The CDR3 loop spans 11 amino acids. V shed 8 bases and J shed 5 bases, with 6 bases lying between them. The CDR3 here is CASRRTGELFF. Written as DNA, the CDR3 is TGTGCCAGCCGCCGGACCGGGGAGCTGTTTTTT.

The J gene is TRBJ1-4, the V gene TRBV9, with 11 bases lining up with TRBD1. Germline V gene sequence: CDR1 SGDLS, CDR2 YYNGEE. The CDR3 extends over 16 amino acids. Losses at the gene ends were 2 bases for V and 5 bases for J; bases not matched to a gene: 5. CDR3 coding DNA: TGTGCCAGCAGCGTGCGGGACAGGGGGACCAATGAAAAACTGTTTTTT. Translating gives CASSVRDRGTNEKLFF.

On this clone: The same CDR3 is also encoded by other DNA sequences in this sample. CDR3: CAWSVSYEQYF. CDR3 coding DNA: TGTGCCTGGAGTGTCTCTTACGAGCAGTACTTC. The chain combines TRBV30 with TRBJ2-7; D is unclear. The V gene lost 0 bases and the J gene lost 4 bases, with 4 bases spanning the gap. Germline V gene sequence: CDR1 GTSNPN, CDR2 SVGIG (reference sequence). The CDR3 is 11 amino acids. Looking up the rest from reference TRBV30 and TRBJ2-7 gives the full variable domain: SQTIHQWPATLVQPVGSPLSLECTVEGTSNPNLYWYRQAAGRGLQLLFYSVGIGQISSEVPQNLSASRPQDRQFILSSKKLLLSDSGFYLCAWSVSYEQYFGPGTRLTVT.

The chain uses TRBV19 and TRBJ2-1; 8 bases match TRBD1. Trimming took 6 bases from V and 0 from J; bases not matched to a gene: 4. The CDR3 runs to 15 residues. CDR1 and CDR2 (germline): LNHDA, SQIVND (reference sequence). CDR3 bases: TGTGCCAGTAGCCCAGACAGGGGCTCCTACAATGAGCAGTTCTTC. Its protein is CASSPDRGSYNEQFF.

J is TRBJ1-5 and V is TRBV2; TRBD1 agrees at 8 bases. The V and J ends lost 4 bases and 0 bases, in that order; junction bases with no gene match: 5. The CDR3 is 16 amino acids. Germline V CDR1 and CDR2: SNHLY, FYNNEI. As DNA, the CDR3 is TGTGCCAGCAGTGGGACAGGGAGCTATAGCAATCAGCCCCAGCATTTT. This translates into CASSGTGSYSNQPQHF. Combining the CDR3 with reference TRBV2 and TRBJ1-5 gives the whole variable domain EPEVTQTPSHQVTQMGQEVILRCVPISNHLYFYWYRQILGQKVEFLVSFYNNEISEKSEIFDDQFSVERPDGSNFTLKIRSTKLEDSAMYFCASSGTGSYSNQPQHFGDGTRLSIL.

The V gene is TRBV12-3 or TRBV12-4, the J gene TRBJ2-3; possible D gene TRBD2, 5 bases. V was cut by 7 bases and J by 5 bases, with 10 bases left in between. This CDR3 region has 12 residues. The CDR3 loop reads CASTPGGDTQYF. DNA of the CDR3: TGTGCCAGCACCCCAGGAGGAGATACGCAGTATTTT.

The CDR3 region is CASSPGGHEQYF. Here the CDR3 DNA reads TGCGCCAGCAGTCCGGGGGGGCACGAGCAGTACTTC. The gene calls are TRBV10-2 and TRBJ2-7, with TRBD2 matching 8 bases. V shed 5 bases, J shed 5 bases, and the junction held 2 bases outside the gene matches. The CDR3 length is 12 residues. Per the germline V gene, CDR1 is WSHSY and CDR2 is SAAADI.

With respect to this clone: Compared with germline, one end of the junction differs, possibly owing to a read error. This chain uses TRBV18 with TRBJ1-1, with a tentative D call TRBD1 (6 bases). This CDR3 region has 16 residues. From germline, CDR1 is KGHSH and CDR2 LQKENI. For the CDR3, the DNA is TGTGCCAGCTCACCACGGCGGGGGGCCTGGGAGGAGCGGAGAAGTTTT. Translation: CASSPRRGAWEERRSF.

The table lists this clone with a few counts. The chain uses TRBV11-3 and TRBJ2-1, with TRBD2 matching 12 bases. The CDR3 has 15 amino acids. Germline CDR1 reads SGHNT; CDR2 reads YENEEA. With 5 bases clipped from V and 8 bases from J, the junction kept 7 bases outside the gene matches. DNA of the CDR3: TGTGCCAGCAGCCTAGGACTAGCGGGGACTGATGAGCAGTTCTTC. Translated: CASSLGLAGTDEQFF.

The J gene is TRBJ1-3, the V gene TRBV19; no clear D gene. CDR1 and CDR2 from the germline V gene are LNHDA and SQIVND (reference sequence). V was trimmed by 5 bases and J by 3 bases, leaving 8 bases between them. The CDR3 has 13 residues. In nucleotides, the CDR3 is TGTGCCAGTAGTCCAGGCCTTGGAAACACCATATATTTT. Its translation: CASSPGLGNTIYF.

V gene TRBV18 combines with J gene TRBJ1-1; 7 positions match TRBD1. This CDR3 is built from 17 residues. Germline V gives CDR1 KGHSH, CDR2 LQKENI. The ends lost 1 base at V and 2 bases at J; junction bases unmatched: 10. The CDR3 reads CASSPLEQGTFNTEAFF. The CDR3 DNA follows: TGTGCCAGCTCACCACTTGAACAGGGGACCTTTAACACTGAAGCTTTCTTT.

The rearrangement links TRBV7-9 to TRBJ1-2, with a weak D call TRBD1 (5 bases). Germline CDR1 SEHNR, CDR2 FQNEAQ (reference sequence). CDR3 length: 15 residues. The V and J ends lost 5 bases and 0 bases respectively, with 13 bases between them. The CDR3 bases are TGTGCCAGCAGCCCCCCTGTGGGGCCTAACTATGGCTACACCTTC. This gives the protein CASSPPVGPNYGYTF.

The V gene is TRBV7-2, the J gene TRBJ2-1; 9 bases fit TRBD2. J lost 8 bases, V lost 5 bases, and 4 bases had no gene match. Germline V gives CDR1 SGHTA, CDR2 FQGNSA. The CDR3 is 13 amino acids. The CDR3 nucleotides are TGTGCCAGCAGCCCGCGGGGGGGCTATGAGCAGTTCTTC. Amino acid sequence: CASSPRGGYEQFF.

The V gene is TRBV5-6, the J gene TRBJ2-3, with D perhaps TRBD1 (6 bases). V was pared by 1 base and J by 1 base, with 16 bases between. The CDR3 sequence is 17 residues long. Germline-derived CDR1 and CDR2 are SGHDT and YYEEEE. CDR3 protein: CASSLYRAPHGTDTQYF. The CDR3 DNA is TGTGCCAGCAGCTTGTACAGGGCCCCCCATGGCACAGATACGCAGTATTTT.

This chain joins TRBV9 and TRBJ1-3, with TRBD1 identical over 7 bases. Germline V gene sequence: CDR1 SGDLS, CDR2 YYNGEE. There are 15 residues in the CDR3. Trimming took 0 bases from V and 0 from J; bases not matched to a gene: 0. CDR3 sequence: CASSVGQGSGNTIYF. CDR3 nucleotide sequence: TGTGCCAGCAGCGTAGGACAGGGCTCTGGAAACACCATATATTTT.

In this sample, this clone turned up many times. V and J are TRBV5-1 and TRBJ1-2; TRBD1 matches at 9 bases. Germline V gene lookup returns CDR1 SGHRS and CDR2 YFSETQ. J gave up 6 bases and V 4 bases, and 7 bases lay outside the gene matches. The CDR3 has 14 amino acids. In DNA, the CDR3 is TGCGCCAGCAGCCTCGCCGGGACAGGGAATGGCTACACCTTC. This translates into CASSLAGTGNGYTF.

This chain connects TRBV9 to TRBJ2-1, with 8 bases identical to TRBD1. J lost 10 bases, V lost 3 bases, and 9 bases had no gene match. From germline, CDR1 is SGDLS and CDR2 YYNGEE. CDR3 length: 14 residues. As DNA, the CDR3 is TGTGCCAGCAGCGAAAAGACAGGGGCGAGGGAGCAGTTCTTC. The encoded protein is CASSEKTGAREQFF. Drawing the rest from reference TRBV9 and TRBJ2-1, the complete variable domain is DSGVTQTPKHLITATGQRVTLRCSPRSGDLSVYWYQQSLDQGLQFLIQYYNGEERAKGNILERFSAQQFPDLHSELNLSSLELGDSALYFCASSEKTGAREQFFGPGTRLTVL.

Remarks on this clone: The same CDR3 also results from other DNA sequences found in this sample. The chain links TRBV5-1 to TRBJ2-7, with 8 bases lining up with TRBD2. V was pared by 0 bases and J by 4 bases, with 12 bases of the junction left unmatched. CDR3 size: 17 residues. Germline V lookup: CDR1 SGHRS, CDR2 YFSETQ. The DNA of the CDR3 is TGCGCCAGCAGCTTGGATCTTAGCGGACTAGCTGTATACGAGCAGTACTTC. Amino acid sequence: CASSLDLSGLAVYEQYF.

V gene TRBV6-5 combines with J gene TRBJ2-7, with D unclear. Germline V lookup: CDR1 MNHEY, CDR2 SVGAGI. The germline V and J ends were trimmed by 0 bases and 3 bases, with 6 bases remaining between them. This CDR3 comprises 13 residues. CDR3 amino acids: CASSYSAGYEQYF. Here the CDR3 DNA reads TGTGCCAGCAGTTACTCGGCAGGCTACGAGCAGTACTTC.

The rearrangement joins TRBV24-1 to TRBJ1-5; 11 bases map to TRBD1. The germline V gene encodes CDR1 KGHDR and CDR2 SFDVKD. This CDR3 is built from 14 residues. V was pared by 5 bases and J by 7 bases, with 3 bases of the junction left unmatched. CDR3 nucleotides: TGTGCCACCAGTGGAGGGACAGGGGGACAGCCCCAGCATTTT. Its protein product is CATSGGTGGQPQHF.

The J gene is TRBJ2-1, the V gene TRBV10-1; tentatively, D is TRBD1 (5 bases). V lost 2 bases to trimming and J lost 2 bases, with 7 bases between them. This CDR3 has 14 residues. Germline V lookup: CDR1 WNHNN, CDR2 SYGVQD (reference sequence). CDR3 loop: CASSEGAPYNEQFF. In nucleotides, the CDR3 is TGCGCCAGCAGTGAGGGGGCCCCCTACAATGAGCAGTTCTTC.

The V gene is TRBV11-1, the J gene TRBJ1-3; 9 nucleotides line up with TRBD1. CDR1 and CDR2 (germline): SGHAT, FQDESV (reference sequence). This CDR3 is 15 amino acids long. The J segment lost 4 bases and the V segment lost 4 bases, leaving 5 bases of the junction unmatched. The CDR3 region has the DNA TGTGCCAGCAGCTACGGACAGGGGTACGGAAACACCATATATTTT. This translates into CASSYGQGYGNTIYF.